These 10 T cell receptor beta chains were all obtained from the same sample, sequenced in a study of vaccination effects on CD4 cells after COVID-19. Using viral peptide pools, the ViraFEST assay grew out antigen-specific CD4+ T cells prior to sequencing. At the end of 9 to 11 days of culture, CD4+ T cells were isolated. SARS-CoV-2 infected the person between March and December 2020, as confirmed by PCR. Either the BNT162b2 or mRNA-1273 vaccine was given to participants in two doses. The protocol was immunoSEQ multiplex PCR, while the TCRdb copy is restricted to in-frame clones and leaves out a portion. The repertoire holds about 15,000 clones, about 76% seen once, with 20% to 25% in the top ten. No antigens are known for them. The source material was CD4+ T cells from PBMCs cultured with SARS-CoV-2 spike peptides, sampled after COVID-19 vaccination. These receptors were obtained from a human donor who had a prior SARS-CoV-2 infection.

This clone was seen a few times. The chain joins TRBV5-1 to TRBJ2-5; D uncertain. Trimming removed 2 bases at V and 5 bases at J, with 7 bases between. This CDR3 has 12 amino acids. Germline-derived CDR1 and CDR2 are SGHRS and YFSETQ. The chain's CDR3 is CASSFNEETQYF. The DNA of the CDR3 is TGCGCCAGCAGCTTCAACGAGGAGACCCAGTACTTC.

The V gene is TRBV25-1, the J gene TRBJ1-1, with D hard to call. V was cut by 2 bases and J by 2 bases, with 0 bases left in between. This CDR3 has 11 residues. CDR1 is MGHDK, CDR2 SYGVNS, per germline. The CDR3 DNA is TGTGCCAGCAGTGAAAACACTGAAGCTTTCTTT. Encoded protein: CASSENTEAFF.

This clone was found a few times. The chain combines TRBV5-1 with TRBJ1-4; D is unclear. With 4 bases removed from V and 7 bases from J, the gap between germline ends came to 14 bases. This CDR3 comprises 14 residues. CDR1 is SGHRS, CDR2 YFSETQ, per germline. The CDR3 region has the DNA TGCGCCAGCAGCCCGACTGCAATATTTGAAAAACTGTTTTTT. Translated: CASSPTAIFEKLFF.

The chain employs TRBV18 and TRBJ1-2, with D unresolved. Germline CDR1 and CDR2: KGHSH and LQKENI. V dropped 2 bases and J dropped 4 bases, with 14 bases sitting between them. CDR3 size: 15 residues. CDR3 amino acids: CASSPSQVQSYGYTF. DNA for the CDR3: TGTGCCAGCTCACCAAGTCAGGTACAGTCCTATGGCTACACCTTC.

This clone appeared a single time. The chain joins TRBV10-3 to TRBJ2-7, with 8 bases that match TRBD1. Trimming cost V 5 bases and J 4 bases; bases outside gene matches: 7. The CDR3 is 14 amino acids. Germline assignment: CDR1 ENHRY and CDR2 SYGVKD. This CDR3 reads CAISTTQGAYEQYF. As DNA, the CDR3 is TGTGCCATCAGTACGACCCAGGGGGCGTACGAGCAGTACTTC.

This clone was counted only a few times. The genes are TRBV15 and TRBJ1-4; possibly TRBD1 for D (6 bases). V gave up 0 bases and J gave up 6 bases, with 14 bases separating them. Germline values: CDR1 LNHNV, CDR2 YYDKDF (reference sequence). The CDR3 has 16 amino acids. The CDR3 bases are TGTGCCACCAGCAGAGATCGATTTGGGACATATGAAAAACTGTTTTTT. As protein: CATSRDRFGTYEKLFF.

This chain connects TRBV6-5 to TRBJ2-1, with a tentative D call TRBD2 (6 bases). V gave up 3 bases and J gave up 1 base, with 10 bases separating them. This CDR3 comprises 15 residues. The germline V gene has CDR1 MNHEY and CDR2 SVGAGI. The CDR3 DNA is TGTGCCAGCAGTTATTTTGCGGGGTCCTACAATGAGCAGTTCTTC. Amino acids: CASSYFAGSYNEQFF.

V usage is TRBV10-2 and J usage is TRBJ2-5; a possible D gene is TRBD2 (6 bases). V was trimmed by 6 bases and J by 3 bases, leaving 14 bases between them. The CDR3 loop spans 14 amino acids. Germline V CDR1 and CDR2: WSHSY, SAAADI. The DNA for the CDR3 is TGCGCCAGCAGCGTACGGGGGAGAGAAGAGACCCAGTACTTC. This translates into CASSVRGREETQYF.

The rearrangement joins TRBV19 to TRBJ1-6; a weak D match, TRBD1 (5 bases). This CDR3 is 14 amino acids long. The ends were cut back, 2 bases at V and 5 bases at J, with 7 bases in the middle. CDR1 and CDR2 (germline): LNHDA, SQIVND (reference sequence). The CDR3 DNA reads as TGTGCCAGTAGTATACAGGGTGATAATTCACCCCTCCACTTT. Protein product: CASSIQGDNSPLHF.

The chain has TRBV4-3 and TRBJ2-1, with unresolved D. CDR3 length equals 13 residues. With 4 bases removed from V and 5 bases from J, the gap between germline ends came to 9 bases. In germline, CDR1 is LGHNA, CDR2 YSLEER. The CDR3 is CASSPSINNEQFF. The CDR3 coding sequence is TGCGCCAGCAGCCCCTCGATTAACAATGAGCAGTTCTTC.